This T cell receptor beta chain was observed in a study of blood T cells in healthy people across ages. Study-level results: Measured against age, TCR beta diversity per million T cells decreased in a roughly linear manner. With naive T cell percentage, TCR beta diversity showed a strong correlation. Changes seen in expanded clonotypes were possibly confounded by donor CMV status left unknown.

In the case of this clonotype: The antigen is undetermined.

Sample-barcoded 5' priming and a J-beta primer mix drove a second PCR of 7 to 11 cycles. TCRdb re-called the 5' RACE reads with MiXCR, one entry per CDR3 protein. The sample contains roughly 1,700,000 distinct CDR3 sequences, approximately 28% of which appear only once. The ends lost 5 bases at V and 0 bases at J; junction bases unmatched: 11. This CDR3 has 18 residues. Per germline, CDR1 MNHNS and CDR2 SASEGT. The clonotype originates from a woman in her 30s in good health. This chain connects TRBV6-1 to TRBJ2-3; 10 positions match TRBD2. Sequencing was performed on blood. CDR3 DNA: TGTGCCAGCAGTCCCCATAGAGCGGGAGGGTCTAGCACAGATACGCAGTATTTT. It yields the protein CASSPHRAGGSSTDTQYF.